Listed below are T cell receptor beta chains from one sample, sequenced in a study of control samples from healthy donors and cancer patients. This table comes from immunoSEQ multiplex PCR, and its TCRdb copy is limited to in-frame clones, with some not included. The sample carries around 43,000 clones, roughly 92% recorded once. Material: blood. Receptors were obtained from a woman in her 50s in good health. The CDR3 runs from the conserved cysteine through the conserved F or W. D genes are given only for firm matches. Where a row states a size, it is once, few, many or the class of an expanded clone; other rows omit it.

d_gene	abundance	v_gene	j_gene	CDR3nt	CDR3aa
.	.	TRBV7-2	TRBJ1-1	TGTGCCAGCAGCTTAGTGACGGCAGACAACACTGAAGCTTTCTTT	CASSLVTADNTEAFF
.	.	TRBV9	TRBJ1-1	TGTGCCAGCAGCGTAGCCGTCGACAGATCTAGTGAAGCTTTCTTT	CASSVAVDRSSEAFF
.	.	TRBV6-6	TRBJ1-3	TGTGCCAGCAGTTACATGACATCTGGAAACACCATATATTTT	CASSYMTSGNTIYF
TRBD1	once	TRBV5-1	TRBJ1-5	TGCGCCAGCAGCCTAGGACAGGGTGAACAGCCCCAGCATTTT	CASSLGQGEQPQHF
TRBD1	.	TRBV10-2	TRBJ2-7	TGCGCCAGCATAGGCGGGGACAGGGGCTACGAGCAGTACTTC	CASIGGDRGYEQYF
.	.	TRBV6-7	TRBJ1-2	TGTGCCAGCAGTTACCGTTGGACCTACTACTATGGCTACACCTTC	CASSYRWTYYYGYTF
.	.	TRBV21-1	TRBJ2-7	TGTGCCAGCACCAGGGGCTTTTACGAGCAGTACTTC	CASTRGFYEQYF
TRBD1	.	TRBV10-3	TRBJ1-2	TGTGCCATCAGGGACAGGGACGTTGACTATGGCTACACCTTC	CAIRDRDVDYGYTF
.	.	TRBV19	TRBJ1-3	TGTGCCACCACGGAGGGGGGTTCCTCTGGAAACACCATATATTTT	CATTEGGSSGNTIYF
TRBD1	.	TRBV28	TRBJ1-6	TGTGCCAGCAGTTCAGGGGGCTCCTATAATTCACCCCTCCACTTT	CASSSGGSYNSPLHF
TRBD1	.	TRBV28	TRBJ2-5	TGTGCCAGCAGTTACACTGTGACAGGGGGTCCAGAGACCCAGTACTTC	CASSYTVTGGPETQYF
TRBD2	.	TRBV3-1/TRBV3-2	TRBJ2-5	TGTGCCAGCGAGCTCAGCGGGGGGGCGGAGACCCAGTACTTC	CASELSGGAETQYF
.	.	TRBV30	TRBJ1-3	TGTGCCTGGAGGCGCTTTGCATCCTCTGGAAACACCATATATTTT	CAWRRFASSGNTIYF
TRBD1	.	TRBV7-9	TRBJ1-2	TGTGCCAGCAGCTTAGCCAACAGGGGGAAGGGCTACACCTTC	CASSLANRGKGYTF
TRBD2	.	TRBV5-4	TRBJ2-5	TGTGCCAGCAGCTTGGGACTAGCGGCGATGAAGACCCAGTACTTC	CASSLGLAAMKTQYF
.	few	TRBV7-2	TRBJ2-5	TGTGCCAGCAGCCGGGGGGCTCAAGAGACCCAGTACTTC	CASSRGAQETQYF
TRBD1	.	TRBV25-1	TRBJ1-6	TGTGCCAGCAGTGGGACAGGGAATTCACCCCTCCACTTT	CASSGTGNSPLHF